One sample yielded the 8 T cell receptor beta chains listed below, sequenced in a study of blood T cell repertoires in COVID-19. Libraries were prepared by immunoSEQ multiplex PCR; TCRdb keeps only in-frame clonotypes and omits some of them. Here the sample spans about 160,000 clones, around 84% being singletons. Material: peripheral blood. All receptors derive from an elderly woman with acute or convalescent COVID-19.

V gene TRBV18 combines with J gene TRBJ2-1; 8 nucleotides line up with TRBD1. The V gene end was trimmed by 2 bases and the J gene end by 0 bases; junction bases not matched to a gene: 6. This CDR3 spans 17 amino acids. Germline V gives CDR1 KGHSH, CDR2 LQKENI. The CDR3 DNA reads TGTGCCAGCTCACCAGTTACAGGGGGAGTCTCCTACAATGAGCAGTTCTTC. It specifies CASSPVTGGVSYNEQFF.

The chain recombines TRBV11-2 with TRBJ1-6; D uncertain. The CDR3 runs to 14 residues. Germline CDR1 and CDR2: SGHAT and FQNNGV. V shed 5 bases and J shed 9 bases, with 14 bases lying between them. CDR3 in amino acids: CASSATRESSPLHF. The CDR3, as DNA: TGTGCCAGCAGCGCAACCCGGGAGAGTTCACCCCTCCACTTT.

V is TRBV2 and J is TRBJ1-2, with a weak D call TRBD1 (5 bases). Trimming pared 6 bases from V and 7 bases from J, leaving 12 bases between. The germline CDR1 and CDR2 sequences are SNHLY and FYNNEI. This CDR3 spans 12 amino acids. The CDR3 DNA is TGTGCCAGCAGCAGTTCCGACAGTGGCTACACCTTC. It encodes CASSSSDSGYTF.

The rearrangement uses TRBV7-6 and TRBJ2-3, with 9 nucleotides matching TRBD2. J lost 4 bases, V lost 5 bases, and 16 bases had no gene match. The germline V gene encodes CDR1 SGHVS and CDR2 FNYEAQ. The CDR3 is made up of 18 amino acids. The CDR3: CASSVRQGVAGVADTQYF. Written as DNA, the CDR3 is TGTGCCAGCAGCGTGAGACAGGGAGTAGCGGGAGTGGCAGATACGCAGTATTTT.

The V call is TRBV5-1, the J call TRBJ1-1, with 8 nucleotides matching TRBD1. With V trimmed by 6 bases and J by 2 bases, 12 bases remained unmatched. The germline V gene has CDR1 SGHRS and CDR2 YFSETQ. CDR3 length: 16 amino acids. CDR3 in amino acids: CASKGQGAMANTEAFF. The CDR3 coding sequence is TGCGCCAGCAAGGGGCAGGGGGCAATGGCAAACACTGAAGCTTTCTTT.

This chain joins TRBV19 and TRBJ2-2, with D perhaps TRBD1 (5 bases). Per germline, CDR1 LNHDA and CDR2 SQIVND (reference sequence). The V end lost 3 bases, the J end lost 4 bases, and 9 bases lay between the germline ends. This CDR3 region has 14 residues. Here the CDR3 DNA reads TGTGCCAGTAGTATGGGGCAGACCACCGGGGAGCTGTTTTTT. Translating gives CASSMGQTTGELFF.

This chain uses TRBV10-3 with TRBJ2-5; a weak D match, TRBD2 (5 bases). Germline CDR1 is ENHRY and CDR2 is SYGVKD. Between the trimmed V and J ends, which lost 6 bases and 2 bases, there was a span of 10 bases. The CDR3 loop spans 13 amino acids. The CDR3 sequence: CAISQAEQETQYF. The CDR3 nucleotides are TGTGCCATCAGCCAAGCGGAACAAGAGACCCAGTACTTC.

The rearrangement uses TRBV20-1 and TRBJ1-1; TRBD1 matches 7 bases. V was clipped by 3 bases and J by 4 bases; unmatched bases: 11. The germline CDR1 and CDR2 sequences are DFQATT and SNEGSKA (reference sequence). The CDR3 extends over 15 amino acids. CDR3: CSASKAGGSATEAFF. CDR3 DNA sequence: TGCAGTGCTAGTAAAGCAGGGGGATCGGCCACTGAAGCTTTCTTT.